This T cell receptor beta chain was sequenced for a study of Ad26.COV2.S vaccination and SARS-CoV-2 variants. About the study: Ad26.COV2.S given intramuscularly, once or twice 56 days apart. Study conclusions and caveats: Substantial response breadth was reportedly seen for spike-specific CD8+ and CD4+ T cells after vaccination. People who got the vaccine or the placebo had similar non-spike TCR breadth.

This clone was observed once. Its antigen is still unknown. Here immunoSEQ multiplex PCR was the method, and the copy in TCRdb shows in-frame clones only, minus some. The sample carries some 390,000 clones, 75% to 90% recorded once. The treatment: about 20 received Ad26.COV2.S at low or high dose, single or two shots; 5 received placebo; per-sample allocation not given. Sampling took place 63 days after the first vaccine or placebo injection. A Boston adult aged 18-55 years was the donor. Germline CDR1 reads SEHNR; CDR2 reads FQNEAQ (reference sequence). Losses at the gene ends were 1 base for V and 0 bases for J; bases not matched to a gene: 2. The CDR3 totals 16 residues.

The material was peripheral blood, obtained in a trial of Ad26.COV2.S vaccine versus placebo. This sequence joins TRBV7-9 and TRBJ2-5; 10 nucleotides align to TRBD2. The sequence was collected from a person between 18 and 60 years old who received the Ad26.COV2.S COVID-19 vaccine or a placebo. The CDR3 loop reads CASSLGTSGYQETQYF. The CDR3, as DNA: TGTGCCAGCAGCTTAGGGACTAGCGGTTACCAAGAGACCCAGTACTTC.